This T cell receptor beta chain was obtained from a study of T-cell reconstitution after alpha-beta-depleted transplantation in children. General study results and limits: Roughly two months post-transplant, alpha-beta T cells reportedly originated from several hundred graft clones that had expanded. T-cell counts and diversity at one year post-transplant came mainly from newly produced T cells. At day 60, the high TCRbeta diversity found in some patients originated from recipient T cells and thymic progenitors that had survived.

Remarks on this clonotype: The antigen remains undetermined.

Unique molecular identifiers were used to barcode this TCRbeta library. MiXCR was run by TCRdb on the PCR reads, yielding one entry per CDR3 protein. The sample has about a million distinct CDR3 sequences; about 30% are singletons. Germline V lookup: CDR1 SQVTM, CDR2 ANQGSEA. The germline V and J ends were trimmed by 7 bases and 5 bases, with 15 bases remaining between them. CDR3 length equals 12 residues. This TCR derives from a boy less than two years old who had a stem cell transplant for SCID, so the T cells may come from the graft donor. The rearrangement uses TRBV29-1 and TRBJ2-7; possibly TRBD1 for D (5 bases). This specimen consisted of PBMCs, mostly from graft donor cells, obtained 360 days after TCRalphabeta/CD19-depleted stem cell transplant. The CDR3 protein is CSGWTSRHEQYF. The CDR3, as DNA: TGCAGCGGGTGGACATCCAGGCACGAGCAGTACTTC.